This T cell receptor (beta chain) was documented in a study of Tregs in tolerant kidney transplant recipients. General study results and limits: Activated donor B cell expansion appeared to reveal the most relevant donor-specific TCRbeta repertoire. Biological reproducibility was not directly addressed, but technical replication error appeared minimal.

Generated by immunoSEQ multiplex PCR, the TCRdb table keeps only in-frame clones and is missing some. This sample has 90,000 or so clones, with around nine tenths found just once. Unstimulated Tregs (CD4+CD25+CD127-) and CD4+CD25- non-Tregs were sorted from PBMCs. V was cut by 3 bases and J by 2 bases, with 12 bases left in between. This CDR3 contains 15 residues. In germline, CDR1 is LNHDA, CDR2 SQIVND (reference sequence). Comment on this clone: Its matching antigen is unknown.

The receptor's source is a human donor in good health. Sample: CD8+ T cells from blood. The genes are TRBV19 and TRBJ2-3; D remains ambiguous. CDR3 in amino acids: CASSIGVSNTDTQYF. DNA of the CDR3: TGTGCCAGTAGTATTGGCGTCAGCAACACAGATACGCAGTATTTT.